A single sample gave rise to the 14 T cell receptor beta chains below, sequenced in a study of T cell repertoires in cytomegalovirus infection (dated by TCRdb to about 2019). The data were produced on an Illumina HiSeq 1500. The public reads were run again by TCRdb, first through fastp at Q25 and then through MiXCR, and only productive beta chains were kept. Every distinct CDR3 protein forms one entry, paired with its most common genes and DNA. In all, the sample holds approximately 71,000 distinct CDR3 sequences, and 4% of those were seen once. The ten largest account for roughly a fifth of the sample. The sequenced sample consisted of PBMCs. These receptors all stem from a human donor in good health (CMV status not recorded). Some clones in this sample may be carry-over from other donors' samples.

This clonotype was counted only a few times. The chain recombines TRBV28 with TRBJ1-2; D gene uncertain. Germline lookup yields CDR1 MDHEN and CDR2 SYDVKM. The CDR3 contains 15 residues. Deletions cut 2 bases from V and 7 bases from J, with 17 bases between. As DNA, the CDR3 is TGTGCCAGCAGTTTAAGGGAACGGGTTGGTTTTGGCTACACCTTC. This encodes CASSLRERVGFGYTF.

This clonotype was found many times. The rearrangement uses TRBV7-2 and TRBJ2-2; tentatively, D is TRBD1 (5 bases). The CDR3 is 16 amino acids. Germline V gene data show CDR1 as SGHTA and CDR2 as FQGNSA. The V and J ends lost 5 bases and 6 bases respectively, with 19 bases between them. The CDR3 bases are TGTGCCAGCAGCCTACGGACAACTGCCGTCGCCGGGGAGCTGTTTTTT. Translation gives CASSLRTTAVAGELFF.

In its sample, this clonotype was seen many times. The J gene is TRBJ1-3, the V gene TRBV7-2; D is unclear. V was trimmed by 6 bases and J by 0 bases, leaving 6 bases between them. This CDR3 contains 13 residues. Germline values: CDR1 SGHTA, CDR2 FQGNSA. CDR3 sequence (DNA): TGTGCCAGCAGAGGTTACTCTGGAAACACCATATATTTT. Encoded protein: CASRGYSGNTIYF.

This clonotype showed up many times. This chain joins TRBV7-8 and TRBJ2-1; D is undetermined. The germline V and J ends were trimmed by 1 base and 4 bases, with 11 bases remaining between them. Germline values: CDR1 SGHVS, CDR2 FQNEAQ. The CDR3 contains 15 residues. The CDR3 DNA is TGTGCCAGCAGCTTAGAACCTGGATTTTACAATGAGCAGTTCTTC. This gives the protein CASSLEPGFYNEQFF.

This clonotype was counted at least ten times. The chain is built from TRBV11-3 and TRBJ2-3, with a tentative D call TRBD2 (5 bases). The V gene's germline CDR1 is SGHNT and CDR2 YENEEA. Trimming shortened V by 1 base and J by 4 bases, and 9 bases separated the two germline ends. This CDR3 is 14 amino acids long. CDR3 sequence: CASSLVRGSDTQYF. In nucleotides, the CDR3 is TGTGCCAGCAGCTTAGTCCGAGGGTCAGATACGCAGTATTTT.

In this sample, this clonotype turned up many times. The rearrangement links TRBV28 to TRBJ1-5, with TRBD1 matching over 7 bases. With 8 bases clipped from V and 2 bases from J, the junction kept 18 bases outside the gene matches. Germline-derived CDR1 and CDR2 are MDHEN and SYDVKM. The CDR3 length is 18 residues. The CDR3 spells CASRGRRQGTQGNQPQHF. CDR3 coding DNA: TGTGCCAGCCGCGGCCGCCGACAGGGCACGCAGGGCAATCAGCCCCAGCATTTT.

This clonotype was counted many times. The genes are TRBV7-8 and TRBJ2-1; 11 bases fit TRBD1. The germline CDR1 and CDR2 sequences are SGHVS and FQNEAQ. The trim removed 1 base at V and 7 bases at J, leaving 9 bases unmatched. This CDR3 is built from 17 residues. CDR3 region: CASSLGTGGGLRNEQFF. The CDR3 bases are TGTGCCAGCAGCTTAGGGACAGGGGGCGGTTTGAGGAATGAGCAGTTCTTC.

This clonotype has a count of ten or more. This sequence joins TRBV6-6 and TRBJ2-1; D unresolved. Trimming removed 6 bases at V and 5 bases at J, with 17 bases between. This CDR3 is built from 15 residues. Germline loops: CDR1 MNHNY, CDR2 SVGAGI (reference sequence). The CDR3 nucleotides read TGTGCCAGCAGCCGTCCTACAATCCGGGACAATGAGCAGTTCTTC. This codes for CASSRPTIRDNEQFF.

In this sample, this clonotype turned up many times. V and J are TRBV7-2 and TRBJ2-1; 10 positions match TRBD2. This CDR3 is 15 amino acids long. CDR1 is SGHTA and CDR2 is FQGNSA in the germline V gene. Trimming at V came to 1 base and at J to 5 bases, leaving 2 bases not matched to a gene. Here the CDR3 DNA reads TGTGCCAGCAGCTTAGAAGCGGGAGGGAACAATGAGCAGTTCTTC. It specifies CASSLEAGGNNEQFF.

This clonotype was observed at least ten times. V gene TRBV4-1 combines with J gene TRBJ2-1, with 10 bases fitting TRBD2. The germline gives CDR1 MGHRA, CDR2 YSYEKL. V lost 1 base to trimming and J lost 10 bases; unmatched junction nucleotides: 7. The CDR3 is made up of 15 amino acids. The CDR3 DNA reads TGCGCCAGCAGCCAAGGTACTAGCGGGGTGGTAGAGCAGTTCTTC. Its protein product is CASSQGTSGVVEQFF.

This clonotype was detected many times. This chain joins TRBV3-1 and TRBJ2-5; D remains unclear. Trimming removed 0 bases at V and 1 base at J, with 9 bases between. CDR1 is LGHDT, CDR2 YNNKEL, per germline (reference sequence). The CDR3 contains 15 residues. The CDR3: CASSQDWAPQETQYF. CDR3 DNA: TGTGCCAGCAGCCAAGATTGGGCACCCCAAGAGACCCAGTACTTC.

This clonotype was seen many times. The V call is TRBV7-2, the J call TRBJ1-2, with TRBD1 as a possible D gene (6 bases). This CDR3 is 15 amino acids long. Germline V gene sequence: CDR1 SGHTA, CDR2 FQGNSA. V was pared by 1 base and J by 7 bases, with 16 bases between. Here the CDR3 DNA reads TGTGCCAGCAGCTTAGGAACAGGGCGGGTCGGTGGCTACACCTTC. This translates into CASSLGTGRVGGYTF.

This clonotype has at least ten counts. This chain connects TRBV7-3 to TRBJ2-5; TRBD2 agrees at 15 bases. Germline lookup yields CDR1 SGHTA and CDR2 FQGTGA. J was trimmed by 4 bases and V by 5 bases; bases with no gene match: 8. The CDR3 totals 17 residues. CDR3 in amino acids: CASSKGLAGGPGETQYF. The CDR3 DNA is TGTGCCAGCAGCAAAGGACTAGCGGGGGGGCCTGGAGAGACCCAGTACTTC.

The DNA of the CDR3 is TGCGCCAGCAGCTTCATCCCTTGGGGTCTTACACAGCTCGACTATGGCTACACCTTC. It translates to CASSFIPWGLTQLDYGYTF. The genes are TRBV5-1 and TRBJ1-2; no definite D call. Germline V gives CDR1 SGHRS, CDR2 YFSETQ. Trimming pared 2 bases from V and 3 bases from J, leaving 26 bases between. The CDR3 extends over 19 amino acids.